The 20 T cell receptor beta chains presented below share a single source sample, sequenced in a study of shared clonotypes between healthy human individuals. This table comes from immunoSEQ multiplex PCR, and its TCRdb copy is limited to in-frame clones, with some not included. The sample consists of about 680,000 clones, about 91% of them appearing once. Naive CD8 cells lacked CD45RO and underwent positive selection for CCR7, leaving out terminally differentiated effector memory CD45RA+ cells. Sequencing input: naive CD8+ T cells sorted from blood. These TCRs come from a young man in good health.

The chain's CDR3 is CASSLARQGVYEQYF. CDR3 in DNA: TGTGCCAGCAGCTTGGCTCGGCAGGGGGTCTACGAGCAGTACTTC. V gene TRBV5-4 combines with J gene TRBJ2-7; TRBD1 matches 7 bases. Germline-derived CDR1 and CDR2 are SGHNT and YYREEE (reference sequence). The length of the CDR3 is 15 residues. The V gene end was trimmed by 0 bases and the J gene end by 3 bases; junction bases not matched to a gene: 6.

The rearrangement joins TRBV10-1 to TRBJ2-1; 8 positions agree with TRBD2. V lost 3 bases, J lost 3 bases, and 4 bases stayed unmatched. CDR1 WNHNN and CDR2 SYGVQD come from the germline V gene (reference sequence). The CDR3 is made up of 15 amino acids. The CDR3 sequence is CASSEREGRYNEQFF. The CDR3 DNA reads TGCGCCAGCAGTGAACGGGAGGGGCGCTACAATGAGCAGTTCTTC.

The V call is TRBV7-9, the J call TRBJ1-1, with D possibly being TRBD1 (5 bases). The V gene lost 5 bases and the J gene lost 1 base, with 23 bases spanning the gap. CDR1 and CDR2 from the germline V gene are SEHNR and FQNEAQ (reference sequence). CDR3 length: 18 amino acids. The CDR3 bases are TGTGCCAGCAGCCAAATTGGGGCTCGGGGGGTTAGGAACACTGAAGCTTTCTTT. It codes for CASSQIGARGVRNTEAFF.

The V and J genes are TRBV10-2 and TRBJ2-7; D gene ambiguous. V gave up 2 bases and J gave up 7 bases, with 15 bases separating them. The CDR3 contains 14 residues. Germline lookup yields CDR1 WSHSY and CDR2 SAAADI. In DNA form, the CDR3 reads TGCGCCAGCAGTGAGGTTGGACGGCCCCGGGAGCAGTACTTC. As protein: CASSEVGRPREQYF.

The chain's CDR3 is CASSQTGGKYNEQFF. DNA of the CDR3: TGTGCCAGCAGCCAGACAGGGGGGAAGTACAATGAGCAGTTCTTC. The J gene is TRBJ2-1, the V gene TRBV14; TRBD1 matches 9 bases. CDR3 length equals 15 residues. Trimming removed 3 bases from V and 4 bases from J; junction bases left unmatched: 4. Germline values: CDR1 SGHDN, CDR2 FVKESK.

This clone was seen only once. The rearrangement links TRBV5-5 to TRBJ2-7; maybe TRBD2 (5 bases). Germline-derived CDR1 and CDR2 are SGHKS and YYEKEE (reference sequence). The CDR3 totals 14 residues. The V end was cut by 1 base, the J end by 2 bases, with 10 bases between. CDR3 region: CASSLLHGTYEQYF. CDR3 sequence (DNA): TGTGCCAGCAGCTTGCTTCACGGGACCTACGAGCAGTACTTC.

This clone was observed a few times. The sample contains more than one DNA sequence encoding this CDR3. The rearrangement links TRBV10-1 to TRBJ1-1, with D uncertain. The CDR3 contains 13 residues. The germline V and J ends were trimmed by 0 bases and 1 base, with 3 bases remaining between them. In germline, CDR1 is WNHNN, CDR2 SYGVQD (reference sequence). CDR3 region: CASSESGNTEAFF. The CDR3 coding sequence is TGCGCCAGCAGTGAGTCGGGGAACACTGAAGCTTTCTTT.

The chain combines TRBV28 with TRBJ2-3; 9 bases map to TRBD2. V shed 4 bases, J shed 2 bases, and the junction held 7 bases outside the gene matches. Germline lookup yields CDR1 MDHEN and CDR2 SYDVKM. This CDR3 comprises 16 residues. CDR3 nucleotides: TGTGCCAGCAGTTGGGCGGGAGGGATAATCACAGATACGCAGTATTTT. Translating it yields CASSWAGGIITDTQYF.

This clone was counted a single time. The V and J genes are TRBV5-1 and TRBJ2-7, with TRBD2 as a possible D gene (5 bases). The CDR3 consists of 16 residues. V was cut by 4 bases and J by 4 bases, with 21 bases left in between. CDR1 is SGHRS and CDR2 is YFSETQ in the germline V gene. CDR3 in DNA: TGCGCCAGCAGCCCCCGTGAGGGCGAACCGGTGTACGAGCAGTACTTC. Translation gives CASSPREGEPVYEQYF.

This rearrangement joins TRBV28 to TRBJ2-1; no firm D call. CDR1 MDHEN and CDR2 SYDVKM come from the germline V gene. V was cut by 3 bases and J by 4 bases, with 7 bases left in between. The CDR3 has 13 amino acids. The CDR3 is CASSFRTYNEQFF. The CDR3 DNA reads as TGTGCCAGCAGTTTCCGGACGTACAATGAGCAGTTCTTC.

This chain links TRBV19 with TRBJ1-1; D uncertain. V lost 3 bases and J 3 bases, leaving 8 bases between the germline ends. This CDR3 has 13 amino acids. Germline V gene data show CDR1 as LNHDA and CDR2 as SQIVND (reference sequence). CDR3 region: CASSIYSYTEAFF. The CDR3, as DNA: TGTGCCAGTAGTATCTACAGTTACACTGAAGCTTTCTTT. Together with reference TRBV19 and TRBJ1-1, the CDR3 gives the full variable domain: DGGITQSPKYLFRKEGQNVTLSCEQNLNHDAMYWYRQDPGQGLRLIYYSQIVNDFQKGDIAEGYSVSREKKESFPLTVTSAQKNPTAFYLCASSIYSYTEAFFGQGTRLTVV.

The genes are TRBV13 and TRBJ1-5; D call uncertain. Trimming pared 7 bases from V and 1 base from J, leaving 8 bases between. The CDR3 is made up of 13 amino acids. Germline CDR1 and CDR2: PRHDT and FYEKMQ (reference sequence). The CDR3 nucleotides are TGTGCCAGCACCTTGGGGAGCAATCAGCCCCAGCATTTT. This encodes CASTLGSNQPQHF. Full variable domain (missing parts from reference TRBV13 and TRBJ1-5): AAGVIQSPRHLIKEKRETATLKCYPIPRHDTVYWYQQGPGQDPQFLISFYEKMQSDKGSIPDRFSAQQFSDYHSELNMSSLELGDSALYFCASTLGSNQPQHFGDGTRLSIL.

This clone has just a few counts. J is TRBJ2-7 and V is TRBV9; 7 nucleotides agree with TRBD2. Trimming cost V 0 bases and J 2 bases; bases outside gene matches: 5. Germline V gene lookup returns CDR1 SGDLS and CDR2 YYNGEE. The CDR3 runs 15 residues. The CDR3: CASSVGGGETYEQYF. Here the CDR3 DNA reads TGTGCCAGCAGCGTAGGGGGAGGGGAGACCTACGAGCAGTACTTC.

The V call is TRBV28, the J call TRBJ2-2; no clear D. CDR1 is MDHEN, CDR2 SYDVKM, per germline. The CDR3 extends over 12 amino acids. The V gene lost 8 bases and the J gene lost 4 bases, with 8 bases spanning the gap. The CDR3 reads CASEEFTGELFF. The CDR3 nucleotides are TGTGCCAGCGAGGAGTTCACCGGGGAGCTGTTTTTT.

This sequence joins TRBV10-3 and TRBJ2-3; a weak D match, TRBD1 (6 bases). V lost 6 bases and J lost 2, with 15 bases in between. The germline V gene encodes CDR1 ENHRY and CDR2 SYGVKD. The CDR3 extends over 15 amino acids. This chain's CDR3 is CAIRAGDMYTDTQYF. CDR3 coding DNA: TGTGCCATCAGGGCCGGGGACATGTACACAGATACGCAGTATTTT.

The CDR3 region is CATLAGDQYNEQFF. CDR3 sequence (DNA): TGTGCCACCTTAGCGGGAGATCAGTACAATGAGCAGTTCTTC. The genes are TRBV7-9 and TRBJ2-1, with 9 bases that match TRBD2. V shed 10 bases and J 4 bases; nucleotides not matched to a gene: 8. Per germline, CDR1 SEHNR and CDR2 FQNEAQ (reference sequence). The length of the CDR3 is 14 residues. Using reference TRBV7-9 and TRBJ2-1 for the parts outside the CDR3, the full variable domain is DTGVSQNPRHKITKRGQNVTFRCDPISEHNRLYWYRQTLGQGPEFLTYFQNEAQLEKSRLLSDRFSAERPKGSFSTLEIQRTEQGDSAMYLCATLAGDQYNEQFFGPGTRLTVL.

The chain is built from TRBV27 and TRBJ1-2; D is uncertain. V shed 8 bases and J shed 4 bases, with 20 bases lying between them. The CDR3 is made up of 15 amino acids. The germline CDR1 and CDR2 sequences are MNHEY and SMNVEV (reference sequence). The chain's CDR3 is CASPPRENHPYGYTF. CDR3 in DNA: TGTGCCAGCCCCCCCCGGGAGAATCATCCCTATGGCTACACCTTC.

V is TRBV19 and J is TRBJ1-5; no clear D gene. The V gene lost 11 bases and the J gene lost 8 bases, with 7 bases spanning the gap. The CDR3 contains 9 residues. CDR1 and CDR2 from the germline V gene are LNHDA and SQIVND (reference sequence). In DNA, the CDR3 is TGTGCCGCCGGGGAGCCCCAGCATTTT. This encodes CAAGEPQHF.

This clone was observed a handful of times. The rearrangement joins TRBV28 to TRBJ2-7, with TRBD2 as a possible D gene (6 bases). The CDR3 has 15 amino acids. CDR1 and CDR2 (germline): MDHEN, SYDVKM. V was shortened by 8 bases and J by 2 bases, with 19 bases between the two germline ends. The chain's CDR3 is CASCADRDFAYEQYF. For the CDR3, the DNA is TGTGCCAGCTGCGCCGACCGGGACTTCGCCTACGAGCAGTACTTC.

The rearrangement uses TRBV27 and TRBJ2-7; TRBD1 matches 7 bases. Germline CDR1 MNHEY, CDR2 SMNVEV (reference sequence). CDR3 length: 13 amino acids. The V gene end was trimmed by 8 bases and the J gene end by 0 bases; junction bases not matched to a gene: 4. The DNA for the CDR3 is TGTGCCAGCGTGGGACAGAACTCCTACGAGCAGTACTTC. It encodes CASVGQNSYEQYF.